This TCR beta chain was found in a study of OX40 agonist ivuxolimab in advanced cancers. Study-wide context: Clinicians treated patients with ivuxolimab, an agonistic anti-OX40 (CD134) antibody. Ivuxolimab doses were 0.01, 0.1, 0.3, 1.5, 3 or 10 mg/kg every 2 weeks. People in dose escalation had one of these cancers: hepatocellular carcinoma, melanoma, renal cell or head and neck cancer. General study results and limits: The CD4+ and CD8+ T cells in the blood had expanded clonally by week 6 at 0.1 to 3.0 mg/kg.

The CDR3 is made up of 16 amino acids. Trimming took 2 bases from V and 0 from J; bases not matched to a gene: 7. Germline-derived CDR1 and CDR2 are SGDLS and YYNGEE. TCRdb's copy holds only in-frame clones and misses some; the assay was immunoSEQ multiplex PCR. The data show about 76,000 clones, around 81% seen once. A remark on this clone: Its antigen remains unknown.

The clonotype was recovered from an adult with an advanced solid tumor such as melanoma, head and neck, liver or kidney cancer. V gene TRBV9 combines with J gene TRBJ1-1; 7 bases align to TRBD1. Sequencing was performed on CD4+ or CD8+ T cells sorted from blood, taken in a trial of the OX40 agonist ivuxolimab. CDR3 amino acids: CASSVGKGAVNTEAFF. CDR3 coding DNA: TGTGCCAGCAGCGTCGGAAAGGGGGCGGTGAACACTGAAGCTTTCTTT.